This is a list of T cell receptor beta chains from one sample in a study of T cell responses to AZD1222 COVID-19 vaccine. This table comes from immunoSEQ multiplex PCR, and its TCRdb copy is limited to in-frame clones, with some not included. There are some 64,000 clones in the sample; 76% occur only once, and over 13% lies in the top ten. The source was peripheral blood, collected on day 0 of AZD1222 vaccination. These receptors were obtained from an adult in good health. The CDR3 runs from the conserved cysteine through the conserved F or W. The D gene is left open where the match is weak. Size tells how often a clone was seen (once, few, many) or the class of an expanded clone, and some rows leave it out.

V: TRBV5-5
D: .
size: .
J: TRBJ1-3
CDR3: CASSGNTIYF
DNA: TGTGCCAGCTCCGGGAACACCATATATTTT

V: TRBV5-6
D: .
size: .
J: TRBJ2-2
CDR3: CASSLAGTANTGELFF
DNA: TGTGCCAGCAGCTTGGCTGGGACCGCGAACACCGGGGAGCTGTTTTTT

V: TRBV30
D: .
size: few
J: TRBJ1-6
CDR3: CAGEKGLDNSPLHF
DNA: TGTGCCGGTGAAAAGGGGCTCGATAATTCACCCCTCCACTTT

V: TRBV12-3/TRBV12-4
D: TRBD2
size: once
J: TRBJ2-7
CDR3: CASSLAGAYEQYF
DNA: TGTGCCAGCAGTTTGGCGGGGGCCTACGAGCAGTACTTC

V: TRBV27
D: TRBD2
size: .
J: TRBJ2-5
CDR3: CASSFLAGGPGETQYF
DNA: TGTGCCAGCAGCTTCTTAGCGGGGGGGCCCGGGGAGACCCAGTACTTC

V: TRBV4-3
D: TRBD1
size: .
J: TRBJ2-5
CDR3: CASSQAGTGIRGTQYF
DNA: TGCGCCAGCAGCCAAGCGGGGACAGGGATAAGAGGGACCCAGTACTTC

V: TRBV2
D: .
size: .
J: TRBJ2-7
CDR3: CATRSTYEQYF
DNA: TGTGCCACCAGATCTACCTACGAGCAGTACTTC

V: TRBV5-1
D: .
size: .
J: TRBJ2-7
CDR3: CASSLGTGYEQYF
DNA: TGCGCCAGCAGCTTGGGAACAGGGTACGAGCAGTACTTC

V: TRBV3-1/TRBV3-2
D: .
size: once
J: TRBJ1-2
CDR3: CASSHSQLVVLRGYTF
DNA: TGTGCCAGCAGCCACTCCCAGCTGGTGGTTTTGCGTGGCTACACCTTC

V: TRBV19
D: TRBD1
size: few
J: TRBJ1-6
CDR3: CASSIATTGVVNSPLHF
DNA: TGTGCCAGTAGTATAGCCACGACAGGGGTGGTGAATTCACCCCTCCACTTT

V: TRBV27
D: .
size: few
J: TRBJ2-7
CDR3: CASRPTASYEQYF
DNA: TGTGCCAGCAGACCGACAGCTTCCTACGAGCAGTACTTC

V: TRBV28
D: .
size: few
J: TRBJ2-3
CDR3: CASESRVIRGANTDTQYF
DNA: TGTGCCAGTGAGAGTAGGGTTATTCGGGGGGCCAACACAGATACGCAGTATTTT

V: TRBV24-1
D: .
size: .
J: TRBJ2-3
CDR3: CATSVGPGYSTDTQYF
DNA: TGTGCCACCAGTGTCGGACCGGGCTATAGCACAGATACGCAGTATTTT

V: TRBV7-2
D: .
size: .
J: TRBJ1-6
CDR3: CASSPGTAFSYNSPLHF
DNA: TGTGCCAGCAGTCCCGGGACCGCCTTCTCCTATAATTCACCCCTCCACTTT

V: TRBV18
D: .
size: .
J: TRBJ1-5
CDR3: CASSPQPGGRNQPQHF
DNA: TGTGCCAGCTCACCACAGCCAGGCGGGCGCAATCAGCCCCAGCATTTT

V: TRBV6-5
D: TRBD1
size: few
J: TRBJ2-5
CDR3: CASSAGTGEAETQYF
DNA: TGTGCCAGCAGCGCCGGGACAGGGGAAGCAGAGACCCAGTACTTC

V: TRBV18
D: .
size: .
J: TRBJ1-6
CDR3: CASSPLVDSPLHF
DNA: TGTGCCAGCTCACCTCTGGTGGATTCACCCCTCCACTTT

V: TRBV6-5
D: .
size: .
J: TRBJ2-3
CDR3: CASSYDPAPSTDTQYF
DNA: TGTGCCAGCAGTTACGACCCAGCTCCATCCACAGATACGCAGTATTTT

V: TRBV11-2
D: .
size: .
J: TRBJ2-1
CDR3: CASQDWLSYNEQFF
DNA: TGTGCCAGCCAGGACTGGCTATCCTACAATGAGCAGTTCTTC

V: TRBV5-6
D: TRBD1
size: .
J: TRBJ2-1
CDR3: CASSSLGQGAVDEQFF
DNA: TGTGCCAGCAGCTCCCTGGGACAGGGGGCGGTGGATGAGCAGTTCTTC

V: TRBV7-8
D: .
size: .
J: TRBJ1-5
CDR3: CASSLAYRENQPQHF
DNA: TGTGCCAGCAGCTTAGCTTACAGGGAGAATCAGCCCCAGCATTTT

V: TRBV28
D: .
size: once
J: TRBJ2-7
CDR3: CASSPYSYEQYF
DNA: TGTGCCAGCAGTCCCTACTCCTACGAGCAGTACTTC

V: TRBV5-5
D: TRBD2
size: .
J: TRBJ2-5
CDR3: CASSPGTGTSGGGETQYF
DNA: TGTGCCAGCAGCCCAGGGACCGGGACTAGCGGGGGTGGAGAGACCCAGTACTTC

V: TRBV13
D: TRBD1
size: few
J: TRBJ2-5
CDR3: CASRGTGDYQETQYF
DNA: TGTGCCAGCAGGGGGACAGGCGATTACCAAGAGACCCAGTACTTC

V: TRBV6-1
D: .
size: .
J: TRBJ2-7
CDR3: CASSDLQVSEQYF
DNA: TGTGCCAGCAGTGACCTACAGGTATCCGAGCAGTACTTC

V: TRBV19
D: .
size: .
J: TRBJ2-3
CDR3: CASSIWSEGTDTQYF
DNA: TGTGCCAGTAGTATTTGGAGCGAGGGCACAGATACGCAGTATTTT

V: TRBV7-7
D: .
size: .
J: TRBJ1-2
CDR3: CASSLVRSRLGGGYTF
DNA: TGTGCCAGCAGCTTAGTTCGGTCCCGGCTCGGGGGCGGCTACACCTTC

V: TRBV7-2
D: .
size: .
J: TRBJ2-4
CDR3: CASSLDTPWSIQYF
DNA: TGTGCCAGCAGCTTGGACACCCCCTGGAGCATTCAGTACTTC

V: TRBV2
D: TRBD1
size: once
J: TRBJ1-1
CDR3: CASRGTGSTEAFF
DNA: TGTGCCAGCAGGGGGACAGGGTCCACTGAAGCTTTCTTT

V: TRBV5-1
D: .
size: once
J: TRBJ2-1
CDR3: CASSLGRAGGPREQFF
DNA: TGCGCCAGCAGCTTGGGTCGGGCAGGTGGACCCCGTGAGCAGTTCTTC

V: TRBV27
D: TRBD1
size: .
J: TRBJ2-5
CDR3: CASSSQKADRGLLETQYF
DNA: TGTGCCAGCAGTTCCCAAAAAGCCGACAGGGGGCTATTGGAGACCCAGTACTTC

V: TRBV9
D: .
size: .
J: TRBJ1-1
CDR3: CASSSGGENTEAFF
DNA: TGTGCCAGCAGCTCCGGGGGGGAGAACACTGAAGCTTTCTTT

V: TRBV7-2
D: .
size: .
J: TRBJ1-3
CDR3: CASSSAAGSGNTIYF
DNA: TGTGCCAGCAGCTCGGCCGCAGGCTCTGGAAACACCATATATTTT

V: TRBV13
D: .
size: .
J: TRBJ1-2
CDR3: CASSSSGGYTF
DNA: TGTGCCAGCAGCTCCTCGGGCGGCTACACCTTC

V: TRBV2
D: TRBD1
size: .
J: TRBJ1-5
CDR3: CASSDIDRGPNQPQHF
DNA: TGTGCCAGCAGTGATATCGACAGGGGCCCTAATCAGCCCCAGCATTTT

V: TRBV7-8
D: .
size: few
J: TRBJ2-7
CDR3: CASSLAPLRVYEQYF
DNA: TGTGCCAGCAGCTTAGCGCCTCTTAGGGTGTACGAGCAGTACTTC

V: TRBV4-1
D: TRBD1
size: .
J: TRBJ1-1
CDR3: CASSQADRGTTEAFF
DNA: TGCGCCAGCAGCCAAGCGGACAGGGGGACGACTGAAGCTTTCTTT

V: TRBV15
D: TRBD1
size: .
J: TRBJ1-3
CDR3: CATSRDRGLGNTIYF
DNA: TGTGCCACCAGCAGAGACAGGGGGCTAGGAAACACCATATATTTT

V: TRBV5-8
D: .
size: .
J: TRBJ2-1
CDR3: CASSLRDLVAEQFF
DNA: TGTGCCAGCAGCTTGCGGGACTTGGTGGCCGAGCAGTTCTTC

V: TRBV10-3
D: .
size: .
J: TRBJ1-6
CDR3: CAISQEGPGSYNSPLHF
DNA: TGTGCCATCAGTCAAGAGGGGCCCGGCTCCTATAATTCACCCCTCCACTTT

V: TRBV5-4
D: .
size: .
J: TRBJ1-1
CDR3: CASSLGFLPEAFF
DNA: TGTGCCAGCAGCTTGGGGTTTTTACCTGAAGCTTTCTTT

V: TRBV3-1/TRBV3-2
D: .
size: .
J: TRBJ2-1
CDR3: CASSQDLSSYNEQFF
DNA: TGTGCCAGCAGCCAGGACTTATCCTCCTACAATGAGCAGTTCTTC

V: TRBV30
D: .
size: .
J: TRBJ1-2
CDR3: CAWTAGDGYGYTF
DNA: TGTGCCTGGACCGCAGGGGACGGCTATGGCTACACCTTC

V: TRBV3-1/TRBV3-2
D: TRBD1
size: .
J: TRBJ1-2
CDR3: CASSPAGTGVFTHGYTF
DNA: TGTGCCAGCAGCCCGGCCGGGACAGGAGTTTTCACGCATGGCTACACCTTC

V: TRBV6-2/TRBV6-3
D: .
size: .
J: TRBJ2-1
CDR3: CASSYSTYNEQFF
DNA: TGTGCCAGCAGTTATTCCACCTACAATGAGCAGTTCTTC

V: TRBV6-5
D: .
size: .
J: TRBJ1-3
CDR3: CASTQGSGNTIYF
DNA: TGTGCCAGCACCCAGGGGAGTGGAAACACCATATATTTT

V: TRBV7-8
D: .
size: .
J: TRBJ1-1
CDR3: CASSLGPGLPEAFF
DNA: TGTGCCAGCAGCTTGGGACCGGGTCTACCTGAAGCTTTCTTT

V: TRBV7-2
D: .
size: .
J: TRBJ1-5
CDR3: CASSLESYSNQPQHF
DNA: TGTGCCAGCAGCTTAGAAAGCTATAGCAATCAGCCCCAGCATTTT

V: TRBV2
D: .
size: .
J: TRBJ2-7
CDR3: CASSEEAFYEQYF
DNA: TGTGCCAGCAGTGAAGAGGCGTTCTACGAGCAGTACTTC

V: TRBV5-1
D: .
size: .
J: TRBJ2-1
CDR3: CASSLNLRNEQFF
DNA: TGCGCCAGCAGCTTAAACCTTCGTAATGAGCAGTTCTTC

V: TRBV7-7
D: .
size: .
J: TRBJ2-2
CDR3: CASTQGLGGELFF
DNA: TGTGCTAGCACCCAGGGGCTGGGAGGGGAGCTGTTTTTT

V: TRBV4-1
D: .
size: few
J: TRBJ2-2
CDR3: CASMRASNTGELFF
DNA: TGCGCCAGCATGCGAGCCAGCAACACCGGGGAGCTGTTTTTT

V: TRBV30
D: .
size: .
J: TRBJ2-1
CDR3: CAWAWVGNEQFF
DNA: TGTGCCTGGGCGTGGGTGGGCAATGAGCAGTTCTTC

V: TRBV7-9
D: TRBD1
size: .
J: TRBJ1-6
CDR3: CASSSGQGGHSPLHF
DNA: TGTGCCAGCAGCTCTGGACAGGGAGGTCATTCACCCCTCCACTTT

V: TRBV18
D: .
size: .
J: TRBJ2-5
CDR3: CASSPRAETKETQYF
DNA: TGTGCCAGCTCACCACGGGCTGAGACGAAAGAGACCCAGTACTTC

V: TRBV28
D: .
size: few
J: TRBJ1-5
CDR3: CASSGGGGNQPQHF
DNA: TGTGCCAGCAGTGGAGGGGGTGGCAATCAGCCCCAGCATTTT

V: TRBV18
D: .
size: .
J: TRBJ1-2
CDR3: CASSSTTPQGNYGYTF
DNA: TGTGCCAGCTCATCAACGACTCCCCAGGGGAACTATGGCTACACCTTC